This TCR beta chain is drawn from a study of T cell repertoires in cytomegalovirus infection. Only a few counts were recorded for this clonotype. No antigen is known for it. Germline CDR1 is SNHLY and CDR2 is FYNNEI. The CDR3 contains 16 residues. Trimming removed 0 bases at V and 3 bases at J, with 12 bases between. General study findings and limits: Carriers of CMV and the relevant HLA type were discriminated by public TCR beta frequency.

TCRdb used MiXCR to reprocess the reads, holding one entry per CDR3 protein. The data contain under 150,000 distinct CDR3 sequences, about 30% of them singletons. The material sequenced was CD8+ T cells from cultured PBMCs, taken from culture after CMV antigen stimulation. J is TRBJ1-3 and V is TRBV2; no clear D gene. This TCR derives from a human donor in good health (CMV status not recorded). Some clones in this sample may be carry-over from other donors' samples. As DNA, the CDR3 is TGTGCCAGCAGTGAAGCCGGACGGGCAGGTGGAAACACCATATATTTT. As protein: CASSEAGRAGGNTIYF.